A few counts support the clone carrying this T cell receptor (beta chain). As yet, its antigen is unknown. The record originates from a study of identical twins. Study outcomes and limitations: Within cord blood, abundant beta clonotypes carried fewer insertions, but memory repertoires showed no such trend.

Germline loops: CDR1 SGHDT, CDR2 YYEEEE. The CDR3 spans 16 residues. V lost 5 bases and J lost 5, with 20 bases in between. After template switching added a universal primer site, the resulting cDNA carried unique molecular identifiers. TCRdb ran MiXCR on the 5' RACE reads and lists one entry per CDR3 protein. This table has some 270,000 distinct CDR3 sequences, approximately 8.3% appearing once. These data are also associated with another study on yellow fever vaccine responses in identical twins.

Sequencing was carried out using CD8+ T cells sorted from blood. The receptor was isolated from a woman between 18 and 29 years old in good health. This sequence joins TRBV5-6 and TRBJ2-1; no firm D call. The CDR3 sequence is CASSSPKGPSNNEQFF. For the CDR3, the DNA is TGTGCCAGCAGTTCCCCAAAGGGCCCTTCTAACAATGAGCAGTTCTTC.